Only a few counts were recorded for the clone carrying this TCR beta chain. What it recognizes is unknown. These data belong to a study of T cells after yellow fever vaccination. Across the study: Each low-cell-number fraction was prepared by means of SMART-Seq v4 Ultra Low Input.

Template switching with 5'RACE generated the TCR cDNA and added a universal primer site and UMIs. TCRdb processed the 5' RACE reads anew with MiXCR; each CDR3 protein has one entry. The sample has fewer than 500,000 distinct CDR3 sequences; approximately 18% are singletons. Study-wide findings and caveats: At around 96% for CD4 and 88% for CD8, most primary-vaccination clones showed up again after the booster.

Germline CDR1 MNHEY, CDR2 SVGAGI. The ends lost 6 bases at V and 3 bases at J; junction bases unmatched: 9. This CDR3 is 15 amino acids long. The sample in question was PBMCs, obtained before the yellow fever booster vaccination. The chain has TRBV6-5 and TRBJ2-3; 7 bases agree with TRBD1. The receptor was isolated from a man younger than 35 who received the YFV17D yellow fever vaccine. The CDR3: CASSSRDSRTDTQYF. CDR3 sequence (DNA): TGTGCCAGCAGCTCACGGGACAGTAGGACAGATACGCAGTATTTT.